This T cell receptor (beta chain) originates from a study of CD8+ T cells in alopecia areata. On the study more broadly: Dosing with tofacitinib proceeded for 6 to 18 months, followed by 6 months off drug.

Described treatment: oral pan-JAK inhibitor, 5-10 mg twice daily. Isolated RNA was reverse transcribed into cDNA used as the sequencing template. The repertoire was sequenced with immunoSEQ multiplex PCR; TCRdb's copy has only in-frame clones and lacks some. The sample lists about 200,000 clones; roughly two fifths were seen once. General study results and limits: Significant decreases in scalp clonality and expanded CD8+ clones followed tofacitinib treatment. TCR sharing across patients was less clear than in mice, possibly HLA-related.

Of note for this clone: The target antigen is unknown. Other DNA sequences of this sample code for an identical CDR3.

V gave up 2 bases and J gave up 4 bases; unmatched junction bases: 3. The germline V gene encodes CDR1 MNHEY and CDR2 SMNVEV (reference sequence). The CDR3 sequence is 15 residues long. The V call is TRBV27, the J call TRBJ2-3; 10 nucleotides line up with TRBD2. The TCR was taken from a human donor with alopecia areata. Source: CD4+ T cells sorted from blood, taken between weeks 30 and 35, from a patient treated with tofacitinib. CDR3 nucleotide sequence: TGTGCCAGCAGTTTACGGCTAGCGGGGGCAGATACGCAGTATTTT. Its protein is CASSLRLAGADTQYF.